The sequence of this T cell receptor (beta chain) was determined in a study of blood T cell repertoires in COVID-19. Clones were sequenced by immunoSEQ multiplex PCR, and TCRdb holds only the in-frame ones, with some missing. Among some 250,000 clones, roughly 80% were seen once, and the ten largest hold over 8%. Germline V gene lookup returns CDR1 SGHDN and CDR2 FVKESK. With V trimmed by 3 bases and J by 3 bases, 6 bases remained unmatched. This CDR3 spans 16 amino acids. V is TRBV14 and J is TRBJ2-3, with TRBD2 identical over 10 bases. Input material: peripheral blood. This receptor was taken from a woman older than 75 with acute or convalescent COVID-19. CDR3 sequence reads: CASSHLAGGVTDTQYF. The CDR3 DNA reads TGTGCCAGCAGCCACTTAGCGGGGGGAGTGACAGATACGCAGTATTTT.